This T cell receptor beta chain stems from a study of OX40 agonist ivuxolimab in advanced cancers. Trimming stripped 6 bases from V and 4 bases from J, with 15 bases between. Germline loops: CDR1 MNHEY, CDR2 SMNVEV (reference sequence). The CDR3 is 14 amino acids. Produced via immunoSEQ multiplex PCR; TCRdb's table is partial and in-frame only. This table has roughly 72,000 clones, 89% appearing once. General study results and limits: At 0.1 to 3.0 mg/kg and by week 6, clonal expansion occurred in CD4+ and CD8+ blood T cells. More expanded clones were found, on average, in CD8+ than in CD4+ T cells.

This clone was seen a few times. As yet, its antigen is unknown. The chain combines TRBV27 with TRBJ1-2; D perhaps matches TRBD1 (6 bases). The TCR sequence derives from an adult with an advanced solid tumor such as melanoma, head and neck, liver or kidney cancer. The sample in question was CD4+ or CD8+ T cells sorted from blood, obtained in a trial of the OX40 agonist ivuxolimab. The CDR3 reads CASRETGMGYGYTF. The CDR3 DNA reads TGTGCCAGCAGGGAAACAGGGATGGGCTATGGCTACACCTTC.